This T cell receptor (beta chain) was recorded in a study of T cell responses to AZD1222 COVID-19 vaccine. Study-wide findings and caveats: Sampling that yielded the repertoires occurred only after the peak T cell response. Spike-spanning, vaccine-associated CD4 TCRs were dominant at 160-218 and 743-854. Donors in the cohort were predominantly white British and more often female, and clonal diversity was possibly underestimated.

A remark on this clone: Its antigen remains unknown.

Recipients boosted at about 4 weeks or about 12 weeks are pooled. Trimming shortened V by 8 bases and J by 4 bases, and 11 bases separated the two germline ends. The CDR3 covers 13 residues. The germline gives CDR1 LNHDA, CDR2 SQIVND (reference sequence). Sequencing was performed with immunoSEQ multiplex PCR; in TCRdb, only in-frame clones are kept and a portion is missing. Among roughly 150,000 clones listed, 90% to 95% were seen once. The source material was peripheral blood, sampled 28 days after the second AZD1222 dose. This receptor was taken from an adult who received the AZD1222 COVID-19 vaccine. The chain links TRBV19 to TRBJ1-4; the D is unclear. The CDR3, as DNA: TGTGCCAGTGGACGGCAGCTTAATGAAAAACTGTTTTTT. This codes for CASGRQLNEKLFF.